This T cell receptor (beta chain) was documented in a study of blood T cell repertoires in COVID-19. Study-wide context: Samples representing acute and convalescent COVID-19 were sourced from the United States, Italy and Spain. Nucleic acid was either cDNA or gDNA, and it came from T cells, B-cell-depleted T cells, or PBMCs.

One Seattle source followed patients from active infection through their disease course. Original handling: Quantification of nucleated cells was approximated via reference gene primer amplification. Produced via immunoSEQ multiplex PCR; TCRdb's table is partial and in-frame only. That table supplies the V and J calls and clone size; D and trimming were determined from the DNA. The repertoire includes some 260,000 clones, roughly 88% of them detected once, and around 6.3% sits in the top ten. Material for sequencing was peripheral blood. The TCR comes from a woman between 25 and 40 years old with COVID-19, enrolled during active disease.

CDR3 nucleotide sequence: TGTGCCAGTACCTCCGGGGGGGCGGGGAACACTGAAGCTTTCTTT. It codes for CASTSGGAGNTEAFF. The J gene is TRBJ1-1, the V gene TRBV19; D might be TRBD1 (6 bases). The CDR3 runs 15 residues. Trimming pared 7 bases from V and 1 base from J, leaving 16 bases between. The germline V gene encodes CDR1 LNHDA and CDR2 SQIVND (reference sequence).